This entry lists 16 T cell receptor beta chains sequenced from one sample in a study of T-cell memory formation after mild COVID-19. TCRdb re-derived calls from the 5' RACE reads in MiXCR, one entry per CDR3 protein. The sample holds 120,000 to 150,000 distinct CDR3 sequences, under 25% seen once. Sequenced input: PBMCs or a T cell subset sorted from them (not recorded which). Source of these receptors: an adult woman who had mild COVID-19 (a few samples of this study predate the infection). Cell type and time point are not known.

This chain joins TRBV7-2 and TRBJ1-5; no clear D gene. CDR1 and CDR2 (germline): SGHTA, FQGNSA. Trimming pared 1 base from V and 5 bases from J, leaving 6 bases between. CDR3 length equals 13 residues. CDR3 nucleotide sequence: TGTGCCAGCAGCTTAGGGGGTTATCAGCCCCAGCATTTT. It translates to CASSLGGYQPQHF.

This clonotype was counted a few times. This chain connects TRBV7-8 to TRBJ1-4, with a possible D match to TRBD1 (5 bases). Per the germline V gene, CDR1 is SGHVS and CDR2 is FQNEAQ. V shed 3 bases and J shed 4 bases, with 12 bases lying between them. The CDR3 runs to 15 residues. CDR3 in amino acids: CASSFTGGRNEKLFF. Here the CDR3 DNA reads TGTGCCAGCAGCTTTACAGGTGGCCGTAATGAAAAACTGTTTTTT.

This clonotype was seen only a few times. J is TRBJ2-3 and V is TRBV7-9; TRBD2 matches at 7 bases. From germline, CDR1 is SEHNR and CDR2 FQNEAQ (reference sequence). J was trimmed by 4 bases and V by 2 bases; bases with no gene match: 6. This CDR3 is 15 amino acids long. The CDR3 nucleotides read TGTGCCAGCAGCTTATTCACGGGAGGCCCAGATACGCAGTATTTT. Translation gives CASSLFTGGPDTQYF.

The chain links TRBV12-3 or TRBV12-4 to TRBJ1-4; D perhaps matches TRBD1 (6 bases). Trimming left V 1 base short and J 10 bases short, with 13 bases between. This CDR3 region has 14 residues. The CDR3 loop reads CASSLGQGPRKLFF. The CDR3 bases are TGTGCCAGCAGTTTAGGGCAGGGGCCGAGAAAACTGTTTTTT.

The chain uses TRBV2 and TRBJ2-1, with TRBD1 matching over 7 bases. The CDR3 runs 14 residues. The V gene end was trimmed by 1 base and the J gene end by 5 bases; junction bases not matched to a gene: 2. CDR1 is SNHLY and CDR2 is FYNNEI in the germline V gene. The CDR3 region has the DNA TGTGCCAGCAGTGAAGGGACAGGTAACAATGAGCAGTTCTTC. It translates to CASSEGTGNNEQFF.

This clonotype has ten or more counts. The genes are TRBV7-6 and TRBJ2-3, with TRBD2 as a possible D gene (5 bases). CDR3 size: 15 residues. Deletions cut 0 bases from V and 2 bases from J, with 9 bases between. Germline values: CDR1 SGHVS, CDR2 FNYEAQ. The CDR3 is CASSLAGASTDTQYF. CDR3 coding DNA: TGTGCCAGCAGCTTAGCGGGAGCCTCCACAGATACGCAGTATTTT.

The V and J genes are TRBV10-3 and TRBJ2-7, with 9 bases matching TRBD2. From germline, CDR1 is ENHRY and CDR2 SYGVKD. This CDR3 region has 15 residues. The junction had 7 bases not matched to a gene; V was cut back by 5 bases and J by 2 bases. CDR3 coding DNA: TGTGCCATCAGTTCACAGGGGACTAGCCCCTACGAGCAGTACTTC. This sequence encodes CAISSQGTSPYEQYF.

This clonotype was counted between two and nine times. This rearrangement joins TRBV3-1 to TRBJ2-3; D remains ambiguous. V dropped 0 bases and J dropped 4 bases, with 14 bases sitting between them. Germline CDR1 and CDR2: LGHDT and YNNKEL (reference sequence). This CDR3 has 16 amino acids. The DNA for the CDR3 is TGTGCCAGCAGCCAAGATAAAAGGCCCGTCGCAGATACGCAGTATTTT. This sequence encodes CASSQDKRPVADTQYF.

The rearrangement uses TRBV21-1 and TRBJ1-2; the tabulated D call, TRBD1, remains unverified against the DNA. TRBV21-1 is marked as a pseudogene. The CDR3 length is 13 residues. The CDR3 sequence is CASTPGGGNGYTF. The DNA of the CDR3 is TGTGCCAGCACCCCAGGAGGGGGTAACGGCTACACCTTC.

This clonotype showed up just a few times. This chain connects TRBV14 to TRBJ2-2; D call uncertain. V was shortened by 1 base and J by 2 bases, with 8 bases between the two germline ends. Looked up from germline, CDR1 is SGHDN and CDR2 is FVKESK. This CDR3 region has 15 residues. CDR3 residues: CASSQGSQNTGELFF. CDR3 nucleotide sequence: TGTGCCAGCAGCCAAGGTTCACAAAACACCGGGGAGCTGTTTTTT. Looking up the rest from reference TRBV14 and TRBJ2-2 gives the full variable domain: EAGVTQFPSHSVIEKGQTVTLRCDPISGHDNLYWYRRVMGKEIKFLLHFVKESKQDESGMPNNRFLAERTGGTYSTLKVQPAELEDSGVYFCASSQGSQNTGELFFGEGSRLTVL.

There are a few counts of this clonotype. This chain joins TRBV5-4 and TRBJ2-3; 7 positions match TRBD1. V lost 4 bases to trimming and J lost 4 bases; unmatched junction nucleotides: 9. Germline V CDR1 and CDR2: SGHNT, YYREEE (reference sequence). The CDR3 contains 15 residues. The DNA for the CDR3 is TGTGCCAGCAGCCACGAGACAGGGAAGGCAGATACGCAGTATTTT. Encoded protein: CASSHETGKADTQYF.

This clonotype showed up just a few times. This chain joins TRBV30 and TRBJ1-5; tentatively, D is TRBD1 (6 bases). The CDR3 has 13 residues. CDR1 GTSNPN and CDR2 SVGIG come from the germline V gene (reference sequence). V gave up 5 bases and J gave up 6 bases, with 14 bases separating them. In nucleotides, the CDR3 is TGTGCCTGGCAACAGGGCTTCGGTCAGCCCCAGCATTTT. Its translation: CAWQQGFGQPQHF.

The chain carries TRBV4-2 and TRBJ1-5, with a possible D match to TRBD1 (5 bases). V was shortened by 2 bases and J by 3 bases, with 8 bases between the two germline ends. CDR3 size: 14 residues. Germline lookup yields CDR1 LGHNA and CDR2 YNFKEQ. CDR3 in amino acids: CASSQWGDNQPQHF. The CDR3 DNA follows: TGTGCCAGCAGCCAATGGGGGGACAATCAGCCCCAGCATTTT.

The chain links TRBV20-1 to TRBJ2-2, with TRBD1 matching over 9 bases. V trimming: 3 bases; J trimming: 4 bases; junction bases outside the gene matches: 6. Per the germline V gene, CDR1 is DFQATT and CDR2 is SNEGSKA (reference sequence). The CDR3 is 15 amino acids. This CDR3 reads CSARGHRGRTGELFF. Here the CDR3 DNA reads TGCAGTGCTAGGGGGCACAGGGGGCGCACCGGGGAGCTGTTTTTT.

This clonotype was detected only a few times. The rearrangement uses TRBV29-1 and TRBJ1-1; unclear D gene. V was cut by 8 bases and J by 1 base, with 5 bases left in between. The CDR3 contains 10 residues. Per the germline V gene, CDR1 is SQVTM and CDR2 is ANQGSEA. CDR3 amino acids: CSSKNTEAFF. In nucleotides, the CDR3 is TGCAGCTCGAAGAACACTGAAGCTTTCTTT. Looking up the rest from reference TRBV29-1 and TRBJ1-1 gives the full variable domain: SAVISQKPSRDICQRGTSLTIQCQVDSQVTMMFWYRQQPGQSLTLIATANQGSEATYESGFVIDKFPISRPNLTFSTLTVSNMSPEDSSIYLCSSKNTEAFFGQGTRLTVV.

This clonotype was observed a few times. The chain has TRBV4-2 and TRBJ1-4, with a possible D match to TRBD1 (6 bases). The ends were cut back, 7 bases at V and 4 bases at J, with 16 bases in the middle. CDR1 LGHNA and CDR2 YNFKEQ come from the germline V gene. This CDR3 is built from 15 residues. For the CDR3, the DNA is TGTGCCAGCAAGAGGGGGGGGCGAGGTAATGAAAAACTGTTTTTT. Translating it yields CASKRGGRGNEKLFF.